A single sample is the source of the 11 T cell receptor beta chains below, sequenced in a study of identical twins. TCRdb fed the 5' RACE reads into MiXCR, producing one record per CDR3 protein. The table has 750,000 to 950,000 distinct CDR3 sequences, about 12% seen once. This sample was shared with a second study, whose subject was yellow fever vaccine responses in identical twins.

Sequenced material: PBMCs. Receptors originate from a woman aged 18-29 years in good health.

The chain uses TRBV12-3 or TRBV12-4 and TRBJ2-1; D could derive from TRBD1 or TRBD2 (5 bases each). Trimming shortened V by 6 bases and J by 10 bases, and 16 bases separated the two germline ends. The CDR3 extends over 13 amino acids. The CDR3: CASSLLGVGEQFF. The CDR3 DNA reads TGTGCCAGCAGCCTTTTGGGGGTAGGAGAGCAGTTCTTC.

The genes are TRBV5-4 and TRBJ2-1, with D perhaps being TRBD1 or TRBD2 (5 bases each). Germline CDR1 SGHNT, CDR2 YYREEE (reference sequence). Deletions cut 4 bases from V and 8 bases from J, with 19 bases between. The CDR3 extends over 15 amino acids. The CDR3 coding sequence is TGTGCCAGCAGCGCCCGGACTGCAACGGGGCATGAGCAGTTCTTC. Residues: CASSARTATGHEQFF.

This clonotype was recorded a few times. The V and J genes are TRBV5-5 and TRBJ2-5; D remains unclear. V was clipped by 0 bases and J by 5 bases, with 14 bases between them. CDR1 and CDR2 (germline): SGHKS, YYEKEE (reference sequence). The CDR3 length is 15 residues. CDR3 nucleotide sequence: TGTGCCAGCAGCTTGGTTGTACTTGGTATGGAGACCCAGTACTTC. Translating it yields CASSLVVLGMETQYF.

V is TRBV29-1 and J is TRBJ1-1; D might be TRBD1 (5 bases). V was cut by 7 bases and J by 7 bases, with 16 bases left in between. Germline CDR1 SQVTM, CDR2 ANQGSEA. The CDR3 has 12 amino acids. The CDR3 loop is CSAPRDENEAFF. CDR3 bases: TGCAGCGCCCCCAGGGACGAAAATGAAGCTTTCTTT.

This clonotype showed up many times. The chain employs TRBV10-3 and TRBJ2-5, with 9 bases lining up with TRBD1. The CDR3 runs 13 residues. V dropped 11 bases and J dropped 4; count of bases not matched to a gene: 8. CDR1 is ENHRY, CDR2 SYGVKD, per germline. This CDR3 reads CAVTGGAGETQYF. In DNA form, the CDR3 reads TGTGCCGTCACAGGGGGCGCGGGAGAGACCCAGTACTTC.

The rearrangement uses TRBV7-8 and TRBJ2-1, with TRBD2 matching 12 bases. The CDR3 sequence is 15 residues long. CDR1 and CDR2 (germline): SGHVS, FQNEAQ. V was clipped by 5 bases and J by 8 bases; unmatched bases: 7. The CDR3 coding sequence is TGTGCCAGCAGCCCCGGACTAGCGGGAAGTTATGAGCAGTTCTTC. Translated, it gives CASSPGLAGSYEQFF.

The rearrangement uses TRBV19 and TRBJ2-5; 8 bases line up with TRBD2. V dropped 10 bases and J dropped 4; count of bases not matched to a gene: 17. Germline CDR1 reads LNHDA; CDR2 reads SQIVND (reference sequence). The CDR3 has 16 amino acids. The CDR3 sequence is CATVGAGAQDRETQYF. DNA for the CDR3: TGTGCCACGGTAGGAGCGGGGGCTCAAGACAGAGAGACCCAGTACTTC.

This clonotype was seen many times. The V and J genes are TRBV4-2 and TRBJ2-2; 10 positions match TRBD2. Germline assignment: CDR1 LGHNA and CDR2 YNFKEQ. The ends lost 0 bases at V and 2 bases at J; junction bases unmatched: 9. This CDR3 spans 19 amino acids. The CDR3 sequence is CASSQDPEGLATNTGELFF. CDR3 nucleotide sequence: TGTGCCAGCAGCCAAGATCCGGAGGGACTAGCGACAAACACCGGGGAGCTGTTTTTT.

The sample holds a few counts of this clonotype. The CDR3 region has the DNA TGTGCCAGCAGCTCGGGACTCCAAAATTCACCCCTCCACTTT. Translated, it gives CASSSGLQNSPLHF. The chain employs TRBV6-1 and TRBJ1-6; TRBD1 is a possible D gene (5 bases). The V gene's germline CDR1 is MNHNS and CDR2 SASEGT. The CDR3 loop spans 14 amino acids. Trimming cost V 6 bases and J 7 bases, with 13 bases left between them.

Only a few counts were recorded for this clonotype. The chain recombines TRBV20-1 with TRBJ2-2, with D unclear. CDR1 is DFQATT and CDR2 is SNEGSKA in the germline V gene (reference sequence). The CDR3 has 16 residues. V lost 5 bases and J 5 bases, leaving 21 bases between the germline ends. CDR3: CSARFRGRDVTGELFF. The CDR3 DNA follows: TGCAGTGCTCGTTTTCGAGGCAGAGACGTGACCGGGGAGCTGTTTTTT.

This clonotype was observed at least ten times. V usage is TRBV14 and J usage is TRBJ1-1; D unclear. The CDR3 consists of 16 residues. Germline CDR1 and CDR2: SGHDN and FVKESK. V was pared by 0 bases and J by 0 bases, with 11 bases between. As DNA, the CDR3 is TGTGCCAGCAGCCAAGATCGGCTAACTATGAACACTGAAGCTTTCTTT. It encodes CASSQDRLTMNTEAFF.